Sequencing of this TCR beta chain was carried out in a study of blood T cell repertoires in COVID-19. V shed 3 bases and J 3 bases; nucleotides not matched to a gene: 8. From germline, CDR1 is LNHDA and CDR2 SQIVND (reference sequence). This CDR3 has 16 amino acids. Libraries were prepared by immunoSEQ multiplex PCR; TCRdb keeps only in-frame clonotypes and omits some of them. The data hold 55,000 to 65,000 clones, with about nine tenths observed a single time. The sequence came from a human donor with acute or convalescent COVID-19. The donor label of this sample is uncertain. Sequenced input: peripheral blood. The chain has TRBV19 and TRBJ2-4, with 7 nucleotides matching TRBD2. In DNA form, the CDR3 reads TGTGCCAGTAGTATTTCCCCGCGGGAGAACAAAAACATTCAGTACTTC. This gives the protein CASSISPRENKNIQYF.